The 10 T cell receptor beta chains reported below all come from one sample, sequenced in a study of blood T cells in healthy people across ages. With a J-beta primer mix and a sample-barcoded 5' primer, a second PCR ran roughly 6 to 11 cycles. From the 5' RACE reads, TCRdb called clonotypes with MiXCR, one entry per CDR3 protein. The sample has around 1.7 million distinct CDR3 sequences, roughly 30% seen once. The specimen was blood. Every receptor here comes from a woman in her 30s in good health.

Turning to this clonotype: A read error may explain this, as a much larger clone is one base away. The chain joins TRBV20-1 to TRBJ2-1; 8 bases are shared with TRBD2. The CDR3 contains 14 residues. The germline V gene has CDR1 DFQATT and CDR2 SNEGSKA (reference sequence). The CDR3 is CSSRDSTSGNEQFF. The DNA of the CDR3 is TGCAGTTCTAGGGATAGCACTAGCGGAAATGAGCAGTTCTTC.

This clonotype was counted a few times. The V call is TRBV27, the J call TRBJ2-5, with a weak D call TRBD1 (6 bases). The germline V and J ends were trimmed by 6 bases and 4 bases, with 18 bases remaining between them. Germline assignment: CDR1 MNHEY and CDR2 SMNVEV (reference sequence). The CDR3 is 15 amino acids. The CDR3 DNA reads TGTGCCAGCAGCCCTGACTGGGGGCAGCGAGAGACCCAGTACTTC. Translating gives CASSPDWGQRETQYF.

V and J are TRBV29-1 and TRBJ1-3, with no clear D. Germline CDR1 and CDR2: SQVTM and ANQGSEA. There are 12 residues in the CDR3. The ends were cut back, 3 bases at V and 4 bases at J, with 7 bases in the middle. CDR3 nucleotide sequence: TGCAGCGTTGACGGGGTGGGAAACACCATATATTTT. The encoded protein is CSVDGVGNTIYF.

This clonotype has just a few counts. The chain uses TRBV6-6 and TRBJ2-5; TRBD1 aligns across 7 bases. The CDR3 has 15 amino acids. Germline values: CDR1 MNHNY, CDR2 SVGAGI (reference sequence). J gave up 2 bases and V 6 bases, and 9 bases lay outside the gene matches. The CDR3, as DNA: TGTGCCAGCAGGCCGAACAGGGGCCCTCAAGAGACCCAGTACTTC. Amino acids: CASRPNRGPQETQYF.

The chain is built from TRBV14 and TRBJ2-3; 7 nucleotides match TRBD2. This CDR3 is 18 amino acids long. Germline V gene sequence: CDR1 SGHDN, CDR2 FVKESK. J gave up 0 bases and V 0 bases, and 9 bases lay outside the gene matches. The CDR3 DNA reads TGTGCCAGCAGCCAAGACATGGCGGGGGTTTCTAGCACAGATACGCAGTATTTT. Amino acid sequence: CASSQDMAGVSSTDTQYF.

The chain employs TRBV19 and TRBJ2-4, with D perhaps being TRBD1 or TRBD2 (6 bases each). This CDR3 spans 13 amino acids. Germline V gene lookup returns CDR1 LNHDA and CDR2 SQIVND (reference sequence). Deletions cut 5 bases from V and 13 bases from J, with 18 bases between. The CDR3 sequence: CASSHGGGVEQYF. The CDR3 DNA sequence: TGTGCCAGTAGTCATGGGGGCGGGGTGGAGCAGTACTTC.

There are many counts of this clonotype. The V and J genes are TRBV4-3 and TRBJ2-7, with D possibly being TRBD2 (6 bases). Per the germline V gene, CDR1 is LGHNA and CDR2 is YSLEER. CDR3 length: 16 amino acids. V shed 0 bases and J shed 3 bases, with 15 bases lying between them. CDR3 in DNA: TGCGCCAGCAGCCAAGATGGAGCGGGCGGGATCTACGAGCAGTACTTC. Encoded protein: CASSQDGAGGIYEQYF.

Notes on this clonotype: The junction does not match germline at one end; this may be a read error. The chain employs TRBV5-1 and TRBJ2-5, with TRBD2 as a possible D gene (7 bases). The CDR3 covers 16 residues. The germline V gene encodes CDR1 SGHRS and CDR2 YFSETQ. CDR3 in amino acids: CASRPGGGARQETRYF. In DNA, the CDR3 is TGCGCCAGCCGGCCTGGGGGGGGCGCACGACAAGAGACCCGGTACTTC. Combining the CDR3 with reference TRBV5-1 and TRBJ2-5 gives the whole variable domain KAGVTQTPRYLIKTRGQQVTLSCSPISGHRSVSWYQQTPGQGLQFLFEYFSETQRNKGNFPGRFSGRQFSNSRSEMNVSTLELGDSALYLCASRPGGGARQETRYFGPGTRLLVL.

This clonotype was observed a few times. This may arise from a read error, as a much more abundant clone is one base away. The rearrangement links TRBV20-1 to TRBJ2-7; 7 bases fit TRBD1. Germline V gene data show CDR1 as DFQATT and CDR2 as SNEGSKA (reference sequence). V lost 6 bases, J lost 2 bases, and 10 bases stayed unmatched. The CDR3 consists of 14 residues. Here the CDR3 reads CSAVFDRAPYEQYF. DNA of the CDR3: TGCAGTGCCGTCTTCGACAGGGCCCCCTACGAGCAGTACTTC.

The gene calls are TRBV2 and TRBJ1-1; D possibly corresponds to TRBD1 (6 bases). V gave up 7 bases and J gave up 6 bases, with 12 bases separating them. Germline CDR1 is SNHLY and CDR2 is FYNNEI. The CDR3 is made up of 12 amino acids. The CDR3 nucleotides read TGTGCCAGCAATCTGGGGGCTGCTGAAGCTTTCTTT. Protein sequence: CASNLGAAEAFF.